Listed below are T cell receptor beta chains from one sample, sequenced in a study of T cells in Graves' hyperthyroidism and ophthalmopathy. From the multiplex PCR reads, TCRdb called clonotypes with MiXCR, one entry per CDR3 protein. The table shows around 340,000 distinct CDR3 sequences, with 15% to 20% occurring only once. Sequences were obtained from blood. Every receptor here comes from a middle-aged woman with Graves' ophthalmopathy. Both conserved end residues are part of each CDR3. Each record gives: J gene, clone size, V gene, D gene, CDR3 length, CDR3 DNA, CDR3 protein. The D gene is left open where the match is weak. Clone size is not always given. Where it is, it says once, few, many or a class for expanded clones.

J: TRBJ2-7; size: .; V: TRBV28; D: TRBD1; length: 16; DNA: TGTGCCAGCAGTTTAAGACAGGGGAGCTTAGGCTACGAGCAGTACTTC; CDR3: CASSLRQGSLGYEQYF
J: TRBJ1-2; size: .; V: TRBV3-1; D: .; length: 14; DNA: TGTGCCAGCAGCCAAGGCGTCGGTAACTATGGCTACACCTTC; CDR3: CASSQGVGNYGYTF
J: TRBJ1-2; size: many; V: TRBV28; D: TRBD1; length: 14; DNA: TGTGCCAGCAAACCCGGACAGGTCGACTATGGCTACACCTTC; CDR3: CASKPGQVDYGYTF
J: TRBJ2-5; size: many; V: TRBV7-2; D: TRBD2; length: 15; DNA: TGTGCCAGCAGCTTACTAGCGGGAGGCCGGGAGACCCAGTACTTC; CDR3: CASSLLAGGRETQYF
J: TRBJ2-7; size: many; V: TRBV12-3/TRBV12-4; D: TRBD2; length: 16; DNA: TGTGCCAGCAGCCGAGCGGGAGGGCCTGGCGTCTACGAGCAGTACTTC; CDR3: CASSRAGGPGVYEQYF
J: TRBJ1-1; size: .; V: TRBV6-1; D: .; length: 13; DNA: TGTGCCAGCACCAAAGGGACGTGGGCTGAAGCTTTCTTT; CDR3: CASTKGTWAEAFF
J: TRBJ1-1; size: many; V: TRBV12-3/TRBV12-4; D: .; length: 14; DNA: TGTGCCAGCAGTCCGGAATCTACGAACACTGAAGCTTTCTTT; CDR3: CASSPESTNTEAFF
J: TRBJ2-2; size: many; V: TRBV27; D: .; length: 12; DNA: TGTGCCAGCCTAGGATACACCGGGGAGCTGTTTTTT; CDR3: CASLGYTGELFF
J: TRBJ1-1; size: many; V: TRBV5-1; D: TRBD1; length: 16; DNA: TGCGCCAGCAGCTTGGAAACAGGGGGCTGGAGCACTGAAGCTTTCTTT; CDR3: CASSLETGGWSTEAFF
J: TRBJ2-7; size: many; V: TRBV6-1; D: .; length: 14; DNA: TGTGCCAGCAGAGAGGTCTTAGGGTCCTACGAGCAGTACTTC; CDR3: CASREVLGSYEQYF
J: TRBJ1-3; size: many; V: TRBV6-6; D: .; length: 15; DNA: TGTGCCAGCAGTCTAGGGTCTTCGGCTGGAAACACCATATATTTT; CDR3: CASSLGSSAGNTIYF
J: TRBJ2-7; size: many; V: TRBV4-3; D: .; length: 14; DNA: TGCGCCAGCAGCCAAGCAGCAGGGGATTACGAGCAGTACTTC; CDR3: CASSQAAGDYEQYF
J: TRBJ2-7; size: many; V: TRBV14; D: TRBD1; length: 14; DNA: TGTGCCAGCAGTCCGACAGGGGCAGTGGGGGAGCAGTACTTC; CDR3: CASSPTGAVGEQYF
J: TRBJ2-4; size: many; V: TRBV5-1; D: TRBD1; length: 18; DNA: TGCGCCAGCAGCATAACTACCGGGACAGGGAATCGCCAAAACATTCAGTACTTC; CDR3: CASSITTGTGNRQNIQYF
J: TRBJ1-1; size: many; V: TRBV6-2/TRBV6-3; D: .; length: 15; DNA: TGTGCCAGCAGATCATGGGGGAGCCTGAACACTGAAGCTTTCTTT; CDR3: CASRSWGSLNTEAFF
J: TRBJ2-1; size: many; V: TRBV12-3/TRBV12-4; D: TRBD1; length: 16; DNA: TGTGCCAGCAGTTTGAGAGGCAGGGGGTACCTTAATGAGCAGTTCTTC; CDR3: CASSLRGRGYLNEQFF
J: TRBJ2-5; size: many; V: TRBV20-1; D: TRBD2; length: 15; DNA: TGCAGTGCTAGAGCCTTGCGCGGGAGCACCGAGACCCAGTACTTC; CDR3: CSARALRGSTETQYF
J: TRBJ1-6; size: many; V: TRBV6-2/TRBV6-3; D: .; length: 13; DNA: TGTGCCAGCAGTAAACTACATAATTCACCCCTCCACTTT; CDR3: CASSKLHNSPLHF
J: TRBJ1-1; size: many; V: TRBV30; D: .; length: 12; DNA: TGTGCCTGGTCGACAGAAAACACTGAAGCTTTCTTT; CDR3: CAWSTENTEAFF
J: TRBJ2-3; size: many; V: TRBV19; D: .; length: 14; DNA: TGTGCCAGTAAGGCCAGGGTTGATTCAGATACGCAGTATTTT; CDR3: CASKARVDSDTQYF
J: TRBJ2-5; size: many; V: TRBV6-1; D: TRBD1; length: 16; DNA: TGTGCCAGCAGCCGATGGGACAGTGTGCGACAAGAGACCCAGTACTTC; CDR3: CASSRWDSVRQETQYF
J: TRBJ2-7; size: .; V: TRBV28; D: TRBD1; length: 15; DNA: TGTGCCAGCAATAGGCCGGGACAGGGCTCCTACGAGCAGTACTTC; CDR3: CASNRPGQGSYEQYF
J: TRBJ2-5; size: many; V: TRBV29-1; D: TRBD1; length: 14; DNA: TGCAGCGTTGCCCAGGGGGCGTATGGAGAGACCCAGTACTTC; CDR3: CSVAQGAYGETQYF
J: TRBJ2-7; size: many; V: TRBV6-5; D: .; length: 13; DNA: TGTGCCAGCAGTTTGGAGGCCACCTACGAGCAGTACTTC; CDR3: CASSLEATYEQYF
J: TRBJ1-1; size: many; V: TRBV3-1; D: TRBD1; length: 15; DNA: TGTGCCAGCAGCCAAGGGGACGCAGGGGGCACTGAAGCTTTCTTT; CDR3: CASSQGDAGGTEAFF
J: TRBJ1-2; size: .; V: TRBV6-5; D: .; length: 13; DNA: TGTGCCAGCAGTTACCCGGGTAGCTATGGCTACACCTTC; CDR3: CASSYPGSYGYTF
J: TRBJ2-7; size: few; V: TRBV4-2; D: .; length: 15; DNA: TGTGCCAGCAGCGGACACGGGGACCTGGACTACGAGCAGTACTTC; CDR3: CASSGHGDLDYEQYF
J: TRBJ2-4; size: many; V: TRBV7-9; D: TRBD2; length: 16; DNA: TGTGCCAGCAGCTTCGATAGCGGGCGAGCCAAAAACATTCAGTACTTC; CDR3: CASSFDSGRAKNIQYF
J: TRBJ2-7; size: many; V: TRBV7-8; D: .; length: 12; DNA: TGTGCCAGCAGCCAAACCGCCTACGAGCAGTACTTC; CDR3: CASSQTAYEQYF
J: TRBJ2-6; size: many; V: TRBV29-1; D: TRBD1; length: 14; DNA: TGCAGCGGGGTGACAGGGTGGGGGGCCAACGTCCTGACTTTC; CDR3: CSGVTGWGANVLTF
J: TRBJ2-7; size: many; V: TRBV27; D: TRBD2; length: 13; DNA: TGTGCCACCGCACTAGCGAACGCCTACGAGCAGTACTTC; CDR3: CATALANAYEQYF
J: TRBJ2-3; size: .; V: TRBV11-2; D: TRBD2; length: 15; DNA: TGTGCCAGCAGTTTGCTTCGTAGCGGGAGGGCCCTCCCCTTTTTT; CDR3: CASSLLRSGRALPFF
J: TRBJ2-7; size: .; V: TRBV6-1; D: .; length: 14; DNA: TGTGCCAGCAGTGAAGGACCGCGCTCCTACGAGCAGTACTTC; CDR3: CASSEGPRSYEQYF
J: TRBJ2-6; size: many; V: TRBV7-2; D: .; length: 14; DNA: TGTGCCAGCAGCTTCGGGACCGGGGCCAACGTCCTGACTTTC; CDR3: CASSFGTGANVLTF
J: TRBJ2-5; size: many; V: TRBV30; D: .; length: 12; DNA: TGTGCCTGGAGCGCGGGACAAGAGACCCAGTACTTC; CDR3: CAWSAGQETQYF
J: TRBJ2-5; size: many; V: TRBV6-1; D: TRBD2; length: 13; DNA: TGTGCCAGCAGTGAGGGAGGGAGCGAGACCCAGTACTTC; CDR3: CASSEGGSETQYF
J: TRBJ2-7; size: many; V: TRBV11-2; D: TRBD2; length: 18; DNA: TGTGCCAGCAGCTCCGGACTAGCGGGGGAACCTCCACCCAGGGAGCAGTACTTC; CDR3: CASSSGLAGEPPPREQYF
J: TRBJ2-7; size: few; V: TRBV7-2; D: .; length: 12; DNA: TGTGCCAGCAGCCTCCAGCGCGGCAATCAGTACTTC; CDR3: CASSLQRGNQYF
J: TRBJ1-1; size: many; V: TRBV30; D: .; length: 11; DNA: TGTGCCCGCACGGTGGAATCCCGAGCTTTCTTT; CDR3: CARTVESRAFF
J: TRBJ2-5; size: many; V: TRBV27; D: .; length: 16; DNA: TGTGCCAGCAGTTTATCTTCACCGGACAGCAGAGAGACCCAGTACTTC; CDR3: CASSLSSPDSRETQYF
J: TRBJ2-2; size: .; V: TRBV4-1; D: .; length: 20; DNA: TGCGCCAGCAGCCAAAAAGAGATTAGATTCGGCGGGACGTACACCGGGGAGCTGTTTTTT; CDR3: CASSQKEIRFGGTYTGELFF
J: TRBJ2-7; size: .; V: TRBV6-2/TRBV6-3; D: .; length: 13; DNA: TGTGCCAGCAGCTCTCGACAGTACTACGAGCAGTACTTC; CDR3: CASSSRQYYEQYF
J: TRBJ1-3; size: many; V: TRBV9; D: TRBD1; length: 14; DNA: TGTGCCAGCAGCGCTACCGGGACAGGGAACACCATATATTTT; CDR3: CASSATGTGNTIYF
J: TRBJ2-7; size: many; V: TRBV12-3/TRBV12-4; D: .; length: 12; DNA: TGTGCCAGCAGTTCGCTTCCTAGTGAGCAGTACTTC; CDR3: CASSSLPSEQYF
J: TRBJ2-4; size: many; V: TRBV29-1; D: TRBD2; length: 14; DNA: TGCAGCGTCTTAGGACTAGCGGGAGATCACATTCAGTACTTC; CDR3: CSVLGLAGDHIQYF
J: TRBJ2-4; size: few; V: TRBV5-1; D: .; length: 15; DNA: TGCGCCAGCAGCTTGCTCCTGTACGGACGAGGCATTCAGTACTTC; CDR3: CASSLLLYGRGIQYF
J: TRBJ2-2; size: many; V: TRBV9; D: .; length: 14; DNA: TGTGCCAGCAGCGGGAGGGCCTCAACCGGGGAGCTGTTTTTT; CDR3: CASSGRASTGELFF
J: TRBJ2-5; size: .; V: TRBV28; D: .; length: 16; DNA: TGTACCGGGGCTACCGGGTTGGACCGTCCGTTGGAGACCCAGTACTTC; CDR3: CTGATGLDRPLETQYF
J: TRBJ2-7; size: many; V: TRBV28; D: .; length: 15; DNA: TGTGCCAGCAGTCGACCAGTCGGGGGAAACTACGAGCAGTACTTC; CDR3: CASSRPVGGNYEQYF
J: TRBJ1-1; size: many; V: TRBV7-8; D: TRBD1; length: 18; DNA: TGTGCCAGCAGCTTAGATATATGGACAGGTTATATGAACACTGAAGCTTTCTTT; CDR3: CASSLDIWTGYMNTEAFF
J: TRBJ1-5; size: many; V: TRBV19; D: TRBD1; length: 16; DNA: TGTGCCAGTAGTACCCCGGACAGGGGAAGCAATCAGCCCCAGCATTTT; CDR3: CASSTPDRGSNQPQHF
J: TRBJ1-6; size: .; V: TRBV27; D: .; length: 14; DNA: TGTGCCAGCAGCCCGGGACAAAGTAATTCACCCCTCCACTTT; CDR3: CASSPGQSNSPLHF
J: TRBJ2-7; size: many; V: TRBV27; D: .; length: 14; DNA: TGTGCCAGCAGTTCGGGCCGCCGGAGTACCGAGCAGTACTTC; CDR3: CASSSGRRSTEQYF
J: TRBJ2-4; size: few; V: TRBV9; D: TRBD1; length: 17; DNA: TGTGCCAGCAGCCCCATGGACAGGGGGAATGCCAAAAACATTCAGTACTTC; CDR3: CASSPMDRGNAKNIQYF
J: TRBJ1-5; size: many; V: TRBV7-2; D: .; length: 14; DNA: TGTGCCAGCACCCGAGAGGCAGATGGTCAGCCCCAGCATTTT; CDR3: CASTREADGQPQHF
J: TRBJ2-2; size: many; V: TRBV28; D: .; length: 15; DNA: TGTGCCAGCAGTCCTAATCGGGGCCAGTCGTCGGAGCTGTTTTTT; CDR3: CASSPNRGQSSELFF
J: TRBJ2-4; size: .; V: TRBV7-8; D: TRBD1; length: 17; DNA: TGTGCCAGCAGCGGGAGGACAGGGGGTATGGCCAAAAACATTCAGTACTTC; CDR3: CASSGRTGGMAKNIQYF
J: TRBJ2-2; size: many; V: TRBV5-1; D: .; length: 16; DNA: TGCGCCAGCAGCTTGGTGGCCAGCCCGAACACCGGGGAGCTGTTTTTT; CDR3: CASSLVASPNTGELFF
J: TRBJ2-2; size: many; V: TRBV11-2; D: TRBD2; length: 18; DNA: TGTGCCAGCAGCTTAGGTGTAGCGGGAGCGCCGGACACCGGGGAGCTGTTTTTT; CDR3: CASSLGVAGAPDTGELFF